This T cell receptor beta chain originates from a study of cytotoxic CD8 clonotypes in ibrutinib-treated CLL. Study summary: By median 68 months, approximately twelve had progressed and about 15 stayed remitted; responses had been 2 complete and roughly 25 partial.

This clone turned up a few times. Germline trimming cut 3 bases from V and 5 bases from J; bases unmatched to any gene: 9. Germline lookup yields CDR1 KGHSH and CDR2 LQKENI. The CDR3 is made up of 15 amino acids. Libraries were prepared by immunoSEQ multiplex PCR; TCRdb keeps only in-frame clonotypes and omits some of them. The top ten clones hold roughly 40% of a sample with about 14,000 clones, 55% to 70% of them seen once. The clonotype originates from a human donor with chronic lymphocytic leukemia. The rearrangement joins TRBV18 to TRBJ1-1; TRBD1 matches at 7 bases. The sample consisted of PBMCs, taken before ibrutinib treatment. CDR3 sequence: CASSPPGQMGTEAFF. DNA for the CDR3: TGTGCCAGCTCACCCCCGGGACAGATGGGTACTGAAGCTTTCTTT.